A selection of T cell receptor beta chains follows, all from one sample in a study of beta chain features in type 1 diabetes. Profiling relied on immunoSEQ multiplex PCR, and the TCRdb table lists in-frame clones only, not all of them. The sample lists approximately 400,000 clones, around 15% seen once, with about 0.019% in the top ten. Source material: naive CD4+ T cells from blood. The receptors shown here come from a woman between 18 and 29 years old in good health. Both conserved end residues are part of each CDR3. Each record gives: V gene, J gene, CDR3 protein.

V: TRBV30
J: TRBJ2-6
CDR3: CAWRWSGSGANVLTF

V: TRBV6-1
J: TRBJ1-1
CDR3: CATRDRPNTEAFF

V: TRBV19
J: TRBJ2-7
CDR3: CASRGQGAYEQYF

V: TRBV7-9
J: TRBJ2-7
CDR3: CASSLSGTVSAYEQYF

V: TRBV27
J: TRBJ1-4
CDR3: CASSPGQGGEKLFF

V: TRBV27
J: TRBJ2-5
CDR3: CASRTGVETQYF

V: TRBV30
J: TRBJ1-1
CDR3: CAWSVPGQGSFF

V: TRBV14
J: TRBJ2-3
CDR3: CASSRQWGTSGRDTQYF

V: TRBV19
J: TRBJ1-1
CDR3: CASTSHRGNLNTEAFF

V: TRBV2
J: TRBJ2-1
CDR3: CASRGTSGYNEQFF

V: TRBV27
J: TRBJ2-3
CDR3: CASSLPGGWERVDTQYF

V: TRBV2
J: TRBJ1-1
CDR3: CATGQPENTEAFF

V: TRBV6-1
J: TRBJ1-2
CDR3: CASSERDRGRGYTF

V: TRBV29-1
J: TRBJ2-1
CDR3: CSVEALAGDHEQFF

V: TRBV7-9
J: TRBJ1-1
CDR3: CASSSLGGYTEAFF

V: TRBV7-9
J: TRBJ2-6
CDR3: CASSLDLSGANVLTF

V: TRBV7-9
J: TRBJ2-3
CDR3: CASSPRTLTASTDTQYF

V: TRBV4-2
J: TRBJ2-7
CDR3: CASSQGGTGGGEQYF

V: TRBV7-2
J: TRBJ1-1
CDR3: CASSLAVRGNTEAFF

V: TRBV29-1
J: TRBJ1-2
CDR3: CSVQRDRPWAGYTF

V: TRBV29-1
J: TRBJ2-7
CDR3: CSVDRGHEQYF

V: TRBV28
J: TRBJ2-6
CDR3: CASRRSGLKHSGANVLTF

V: TRBV4-2
J: TRBJ1-2
CDR3: CASSQDRIGRDWGYTF

V: TRBV9
J: TRBJ2-7
CDR3: CASSVAQDPYEQYF

V: TRBV28
J: TRBJ2-1
CDR3: CASSSLAGLNEQFF

V: TRBV7-9
J: TRBJ1-1
CDR3: CASSTRQGFTEAFF

V: TRBV7-9
J: TRBJ1-4
CDR3: CASSLVWTGNEKLFF

V: TRBV29-1
J: TRBJ2-1
CDR3: CSVDGEQFF

V: TRBV5-4
J: TRBJ2-5
CDR3: CASSATGDPILRETQYF